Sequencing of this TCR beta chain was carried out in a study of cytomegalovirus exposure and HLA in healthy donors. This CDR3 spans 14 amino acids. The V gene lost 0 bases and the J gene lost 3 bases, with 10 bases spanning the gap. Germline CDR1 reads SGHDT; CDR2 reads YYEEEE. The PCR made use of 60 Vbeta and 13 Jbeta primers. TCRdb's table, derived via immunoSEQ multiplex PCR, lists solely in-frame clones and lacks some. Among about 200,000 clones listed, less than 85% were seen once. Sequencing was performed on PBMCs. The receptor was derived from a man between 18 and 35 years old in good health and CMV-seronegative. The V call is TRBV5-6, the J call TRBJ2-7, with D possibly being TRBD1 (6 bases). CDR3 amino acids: CASSLGQGIYEQYF. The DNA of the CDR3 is TGTGCCAGCAGCTTGGGTCAGGGGATCTACGAGCAGTACTTC.